The rows below give T cell receptor beta chains drawn from one sample of a study of blood T cell repertoires in COVID-19. Profiling relied on immunoSEQ multiplex PCR, and the TCRdb table lists in-frame clones only, not all of them. The data contain about 100,000 clones, roughly 80% of them singletons. The sample taken for sequencing was peripheral blood. Receptor source: a woman between 65 and 79 years old with acute or convalescent COVID-19. CDR3s include the opening cysteine and the closing phenylalanine or tryptophan. The D gene is left open where the match is weak. Clone size is not always given. Where it is, it says once, few, many or a class for expanded clones.

V	size	J	D	length	DNA	CDR3
TRBV10-3	NA	TRBJ1-1	TRBD1	14	TGTGCCATCAGTGTTGGACAGGGGGCCACTGAAGCTTTCTTT	CAISVGQGATEAFF
TRBV7-2	NA	TRBJ2-6	NA	15	TGTGCCAGCAGCTTAGACAGCTCTGGGGCCAACGTCCTGACTTTC	CASSLDSSGANVLTF
TRBV19	NA	TRBJ2-2	NA	18	TGTGCCAGTAGTATAAACCCGACGGGGGGCCTTTACACCGGGGAGCTGTTTTTT	CASSINPTGGLYTGELFF
TRBV19	NA	TRBJ1-4	NA	14	TGTGCCAGTATGCGTAGGGGTGACGATGAAAAACTGTTTTTT	CASMRRGDDEKLFF
TRBV11-2	NA	TRBJ1-3	NA	14	TGTGCCAGCAGCTTAGGGGCTGCTGGAAACACCATATATTTT	CASSLGAAGNTIYF
TRBV5-5	NA	TRBJ1-6	NA	15	TGTGCCAGCAGCCGGGACATGAGCCTTGATTCACCCCTCCACTTT	CASSRDMSLDSPLHF
TRBV7-9	NA	TRBJ1-3	TRBD1	15	TGTGCCAGCAGCCCGGACAGGGGCGCCGGAAACACCATATATTTT	CASSPDRGAGNTIYF
TRBV3-1/TRBV3-2	NA	TRBJ1-3	NA	15	TGTGCCAGCAGCCTTGGGGCAGGATCCGGAAACACCATATATTTT	CASSLGAGSGNTIYF
TRBV5-1	NA	TRBJ1-2	TRBD1	12	TGCGCCAGCAGTAGACAGGGGGACGGCTACACCTTC	CASSRQGDGYTF
TRBV7-2	NA	TRBJ2-1	NA	20	TGTGCCAGCAGCTTAGCGAGGGACTGGGGGGGCCCAAACCCCTACAATGAGCAGTTCTTC	CASSLARDWGGPNPYNEQFF
TRBV6-5	NA	TRBJ1-2	NA	14	TGTGCCAGCATTCTTCAGGGAGCGGGCTATGGCTACACCTTC	CASILQGAGYGYTF
TRBV7-2	NA	TRBJ1-1	TRBD1	12	TGTGCCAGCAGCACCAGGGGGGTTGGAGCTTTCTTT	CASSTRGVGAFF
TRBV5-6	NA	TRBJ1-1	NA	15	TGTGCCAGCAGCTTGTGGGCCAGGAGGGGCACTGAAGCTTTCTTT	CASSLWARRGTEAFF
TRBV27	NA	TRBJ1-2	TRBD1	13	TGTGCCAGCTGCCAAAGACAGGGAAACGGCTACACCTTC	CASCQRQGNGYTF
TRBV19	NA	TRBJ1-5	TRBD1	15	TGTGCCAGTAGGAAGACAGGGTCGAGCAATCAGCCCCAGCATTTT	CASRKTGSSNQPQHF
TRBV27	NA	TRBJ2-1	NA	16	TGTGCCAGCAGTTTTGAGTGGCGGGGACGTAACAATGAGCAGTTCTTC	CASSFEWRGRNNEQFF
TRBV29-1	NA	TRBJ1-4	NA	13	TGCAGCGTTCGGACTGAAGCTAATGAAAAACTGTTTTTT	CSVRTEANEKLFF
TRBV6-5	once	TRBJ2-1	NA	12	TGTGCCAGCAGTTACAGGGGCGGTGAGCAGTTCTTC	CASSYRGGEQFF
TRBV5-6	once	TRBJ1-5	NA	16	TGTGCCAGCAGCTTAGCCGAGTGGGAGCTAAATCAGCCCCAGCATTTT	CASSLAEWELNQPQHF
TRBV5-6	NA	TRBJ2-7	NA	12	TGTGCCAGCAGCCGGACATCTTACGAGCAGTACTTC	CASSRTSYEQYF
TRBV25-1	NA	TRBJ2-1	TRBD1	13	TGTGCCAGCAGTCCACAGGGGATAGGTGAGCAGTTCTTC	CASSPQGIGEQFF
TRBV27	few	TRBJ1-2	NA	14	TGTGCCAGCAGGGGTTGGGGGGGCGATGGCGGCTACACCTTC	CASRGWGGDGGYTF
TRBV5-5	NA	TRBJ2-7	TRBD2	15	TGTGCCAGCAGCTGGATAGCGGGGGGGCGGTACGAGCAGTACTTC	CASSWIAGGRYEQYF
TRBV24-1	NA	TRBJ2-1	TRBD2	16	TGTGCCACCAGTGGATCTTGGGGGGGGAAGGACAATGAGCAGTTCTTC	CATSGSWGGKDNEQFF
TRBV4-2	NA	TRBJ1-1	NA	12	TGTGCCAGCAGCCAAGAGTCCCACAAAGCTTTCTTT	CASSQESHKAFF
TRBV6-6	NA	TRBJ1-4	NA	14	TGTGCCAGCTTCTCGGGGGGGTCTAATGAAAAACTGTTTTTT	CASFSGGSNEKLFF
TRBV10-1	NA	TRBJ2-5	NA	13	TGCGCCTCCGGAGGGCAGACGCAAGAGACCCAGTACTTC	CASGGQTQETQYF
TRBV6-2/TRBV6-3	NA	TRBJ1-5	NA	15	TGTGCCAGCAGCCTCGAGGCAGCGAGCAATCAGCCCCAGCATTTT	CASSLEAASNQPQHF
TRBV6-2/TRBV6-3	NA	TRBJ1-5	NA	13	TGTGCCAGCAGTCGACAGCGCAATCAGCCCCAGCATTTT	CASSRQRNQPQHF
TRBV6-5	NA	TRBJ2-6	TRBD1	15	TGTGCCAGCAGGACAGGGGGAGCTGGGGCCAACGTCCTGACTTTC	CASRTGGAGANVLTF
TRBV2	NA	TRBJ1-2	TRBD1	14	TGTGCCACCGGAGAGCGCGACAGGGGCCATGGCTACACCTTC	CATGERDRGHGYTF
TRBV19	few	TRBJ2-7	TRBD1	15	TGTGCCAGTAGTTCCTCCGGGACAGGGAGCAACGAGCAGTACTTC	CASSSSGTGSNEQYF
TRBV7-9	NA	TRBJ1-2	NA	15	TGTGCCAGCAGCTACGTCGGGGTAGCCAACTATGGCTACACCTTC	CASSYVGVANYGYTF
TRBV28	NA	TRBJ1-1	TRBD1	14	TGTGCCAGCAGTTCAGGGGGACGGCGGACTGAAGCTTTCTTT	CASSSGGRRTEAFF
TRBV18	NA	TRBJ2-1	NA	13	TGTGCCAGCAGGAGCCCGGAACGAAATGAGCAGTTCTTC	CASRSPERNEQFF
TRBV7-3	NA	TRBJ2-3	TRBD1	17	TGTGCCAGCAGCTTCTCAGGGACAGGAGGAGTTACAGATACGCAGTATTTT	CASSFSGTGGVTDTQYF
TRBV11-3	NA	TRBJ1-2	NA	13	TGTGCCAGCAGCTTAACAGGGACGGATGGCTACACCTTC	CASSLTGTDGYTF
TRBV27	NA	TRBJ1-2	TRBD1	18	TGTGCCAGCAGAAGAACAGGGGGCCTAACTCCCCAAATGTATGGCTACACCTTC	CASRRTGGLTPQMYGYTF
TRBV6-5	NA	TRBJ1-2	TRBD1	12	TGTGCCAGCAGACAGGGGGGATATGGCTACACCTTC	CASRQGGYGYTF
TRBV21-1	once	TRBJ1-2	NA	11	TGTGCCGGAGGACAGGGACGGGGCTACACCTTC	CAGGQGRGYTF
TRBV5-1	NA	TRBJ1-6	NA	16	TGCGCCAGCAGCCTATCCAGGGCCTCCTATAATTCACCCCTCCACTTT	CASSLSRASYNSPLHF
TRBV19	NA	TRBJ2-2	TRBD1	14	TGTGCCAGTGGACAGGGGGCCAACACCGGGGAGCTGTTTTTT	CASGQGANTGELFF
TRBV11-2	NA	TRBJ1-2	NA	13	TGTGCCAGCAGCTTAGCAGGGGACAACGGCTACACCTTC	CASSLAGDNGYTF
TRBV6-4	NA	TRBJ2-3	NA	12	TGTGCCAGCACCCCGAGCACAGATACGCAGTATTTT	CASTPSTDTQYF